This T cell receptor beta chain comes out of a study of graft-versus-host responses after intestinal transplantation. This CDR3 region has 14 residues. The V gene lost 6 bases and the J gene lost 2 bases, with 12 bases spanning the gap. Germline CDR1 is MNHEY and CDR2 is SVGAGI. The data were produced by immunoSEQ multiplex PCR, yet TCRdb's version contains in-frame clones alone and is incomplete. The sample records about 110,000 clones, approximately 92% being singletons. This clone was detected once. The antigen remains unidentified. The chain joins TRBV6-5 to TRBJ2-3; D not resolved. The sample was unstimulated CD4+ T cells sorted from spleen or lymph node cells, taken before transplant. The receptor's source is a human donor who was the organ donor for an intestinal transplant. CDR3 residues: CASRSWGTTDTQYF. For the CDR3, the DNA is TGTGCCAGCAGGTCGTGGGGAACCACAGATACGCAGTATTTT.